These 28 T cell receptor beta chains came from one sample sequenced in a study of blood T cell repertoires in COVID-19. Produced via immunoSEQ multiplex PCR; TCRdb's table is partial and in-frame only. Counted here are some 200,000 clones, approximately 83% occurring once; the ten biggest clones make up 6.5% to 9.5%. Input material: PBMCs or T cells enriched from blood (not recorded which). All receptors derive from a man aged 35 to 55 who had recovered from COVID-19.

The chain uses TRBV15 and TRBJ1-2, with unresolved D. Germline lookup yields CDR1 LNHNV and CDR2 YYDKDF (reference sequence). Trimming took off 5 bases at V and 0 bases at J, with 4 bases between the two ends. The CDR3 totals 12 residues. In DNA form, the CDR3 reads TGTGCCACCAGCTCAGCTAACTATGGCTACACCTTC. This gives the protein CATSSANYGYTF.

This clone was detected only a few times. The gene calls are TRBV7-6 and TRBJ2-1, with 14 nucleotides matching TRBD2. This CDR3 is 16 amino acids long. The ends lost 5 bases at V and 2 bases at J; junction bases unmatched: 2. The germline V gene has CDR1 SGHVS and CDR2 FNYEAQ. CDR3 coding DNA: TGTGCCAGCAGCCTGACTAGCGGGGGGGCCTACAATGAGCAGTTCTTC. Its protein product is CASSLTSGGAYNEQFF. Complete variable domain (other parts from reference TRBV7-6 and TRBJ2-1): GAGVSQSPRYKVTKRGQDVALRCDPISGHVSLYWYRQALGQGPEFLTYFNYEAQQDKSGLPNDRFSAERPEGSISTLTIQRTEQRDSAMYRCASSLTSGGAYNEQFFGPGTRLTVL.

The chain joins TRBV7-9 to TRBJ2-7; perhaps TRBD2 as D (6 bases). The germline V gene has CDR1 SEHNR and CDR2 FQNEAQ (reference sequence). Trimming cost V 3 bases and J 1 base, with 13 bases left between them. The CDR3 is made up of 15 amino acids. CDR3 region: CASSFPGTGSYEQYF. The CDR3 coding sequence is TGTGCCAGCAGCTTCCCCGGGACTGGTTCCTACGAGCAGTACTTC.

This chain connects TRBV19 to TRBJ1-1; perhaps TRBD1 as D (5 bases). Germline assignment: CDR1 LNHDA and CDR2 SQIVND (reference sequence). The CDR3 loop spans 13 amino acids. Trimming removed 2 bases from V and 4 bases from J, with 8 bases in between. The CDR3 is CASSIRQLTEAFF. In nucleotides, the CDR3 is TGTGCCAGTAGTATAAGACAGCTCACTGAAGCTTTCTTT.

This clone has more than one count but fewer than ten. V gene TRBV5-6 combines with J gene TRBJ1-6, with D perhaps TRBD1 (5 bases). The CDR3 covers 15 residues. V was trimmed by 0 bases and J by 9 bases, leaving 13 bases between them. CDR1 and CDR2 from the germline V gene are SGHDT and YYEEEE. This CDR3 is CASSLGQGIVSPLHF. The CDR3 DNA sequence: TGTGCCAGCAGCTTGGGGCAGGGTATCGTTTCACCCCTCCACTTT.

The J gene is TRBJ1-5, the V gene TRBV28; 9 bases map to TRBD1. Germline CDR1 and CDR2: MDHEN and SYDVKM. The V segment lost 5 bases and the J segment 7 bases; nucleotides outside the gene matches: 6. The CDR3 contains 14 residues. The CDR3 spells CASSAGTGHQPQHF. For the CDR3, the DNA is TGTGCCAGCAGTGCCGGGACAGGGCACCAGCCCCAGCATTTT.

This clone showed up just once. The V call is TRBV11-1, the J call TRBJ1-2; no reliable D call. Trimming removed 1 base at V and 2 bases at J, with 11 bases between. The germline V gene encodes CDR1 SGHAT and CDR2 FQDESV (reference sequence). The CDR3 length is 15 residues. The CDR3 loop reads CASSLGGGPNYGYTF. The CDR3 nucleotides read TGTGCCAGCAGCTTAGGTGGAGGACCGAACTATGGCTACACCTTC.

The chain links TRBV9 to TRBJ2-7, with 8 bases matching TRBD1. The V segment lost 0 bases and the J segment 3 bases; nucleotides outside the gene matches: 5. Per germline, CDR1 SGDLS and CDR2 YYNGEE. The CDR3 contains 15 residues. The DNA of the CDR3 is TGTGCCAGCAGCGTAGGCCCCGGGACAGGCTACGAGCAGTACTTC. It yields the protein CASSVGPGTGYEQYF.

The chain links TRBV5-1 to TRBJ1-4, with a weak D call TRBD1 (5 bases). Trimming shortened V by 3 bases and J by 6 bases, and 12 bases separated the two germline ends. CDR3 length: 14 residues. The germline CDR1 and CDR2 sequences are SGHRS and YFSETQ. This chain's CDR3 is CASSYSGGDEKLFF. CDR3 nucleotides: TGCGCCAGCAGCTACAGTGGGGGGGATGAAAAACTGTTTTTT.

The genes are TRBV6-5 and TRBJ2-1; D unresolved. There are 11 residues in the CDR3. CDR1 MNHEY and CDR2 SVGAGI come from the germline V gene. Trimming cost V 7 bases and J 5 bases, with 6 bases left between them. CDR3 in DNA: TGTGCCAGCACTAGAAACAATGAGCAGTTCTTC. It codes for CASTRNNEQFF.

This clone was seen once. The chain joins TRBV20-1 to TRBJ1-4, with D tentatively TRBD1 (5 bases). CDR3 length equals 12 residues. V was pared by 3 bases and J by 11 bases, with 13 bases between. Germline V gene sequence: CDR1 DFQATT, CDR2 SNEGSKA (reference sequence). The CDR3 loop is CSASLVGAKLFF. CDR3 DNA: TGCAGTGCTAGTTTAGTAGGGGCGAAACTGTTTTTT.

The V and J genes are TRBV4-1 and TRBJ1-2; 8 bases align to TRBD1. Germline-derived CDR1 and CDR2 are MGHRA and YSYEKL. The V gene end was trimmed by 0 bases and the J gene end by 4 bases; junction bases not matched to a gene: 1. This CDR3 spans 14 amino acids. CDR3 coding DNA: TGCGCCAGCAGCCAAGAGACAGGGGCCTATGGCTACACCTTC. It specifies CASSQETGAYGYTF.

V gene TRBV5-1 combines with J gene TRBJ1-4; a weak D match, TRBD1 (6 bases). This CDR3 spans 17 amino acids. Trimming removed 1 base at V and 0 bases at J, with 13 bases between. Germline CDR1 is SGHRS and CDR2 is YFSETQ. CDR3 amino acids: CASSLWTAYATNEKLFF. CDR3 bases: TGCGCCAGCAGCTTGTGGACAGCATATGCAACTAATGAAAAACTGTTTTTT.

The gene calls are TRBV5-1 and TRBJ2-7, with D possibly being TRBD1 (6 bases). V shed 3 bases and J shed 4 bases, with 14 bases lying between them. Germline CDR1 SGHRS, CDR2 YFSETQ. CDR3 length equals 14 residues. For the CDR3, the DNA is TGCGCCAGCAGCTCAGGTCCAGGGGAATACGAGCAGTACTTC. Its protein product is CASSSGPGEYEQYF. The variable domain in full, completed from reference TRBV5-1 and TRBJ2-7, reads KAGVTQTPRYLIKTRGQQVTLSCSPISGHRSVSWYQQTPGQGLQFLFEYFSETQRNKGNFPGRFSGRQFSNSRSEMNVSTLELGDSALYLCASSSGPGEYEQYFGPGTRLTVT.

As DNA, the CDR3 is TGCGCCAGCAGCCAAGAAGCGACAGGGCTGACTGGCTACACCTTC. As protein: CASSQEATGLTGYTF. The chain links TRBV4-1 to TRBJ1-2; TRBD1 matches 7 bases. This CDR3 has 15 amino acids. CDR1 and CDR2 (germline): MGHRA, YSYEKL. Germline trimming cut 0 bases from V and 7 bases from J; bases unmatched to any gene: 8.

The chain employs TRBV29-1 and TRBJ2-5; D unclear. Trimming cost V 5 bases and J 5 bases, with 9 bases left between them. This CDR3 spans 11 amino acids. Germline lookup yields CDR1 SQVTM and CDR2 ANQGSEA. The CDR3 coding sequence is TGCAGCGTTAAGGAGACGGAGACCCAGTACTTC. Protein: CSVKETETQYF.

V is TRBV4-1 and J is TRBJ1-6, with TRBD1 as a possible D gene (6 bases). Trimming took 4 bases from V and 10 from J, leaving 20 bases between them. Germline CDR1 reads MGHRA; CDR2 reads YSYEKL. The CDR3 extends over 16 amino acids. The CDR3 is CASSLTQGPHGSPLHF. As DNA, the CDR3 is TGCGCCAGCAGCCTCACTCAGGGGCCGCACGGATCACCCCTCCACTTT.

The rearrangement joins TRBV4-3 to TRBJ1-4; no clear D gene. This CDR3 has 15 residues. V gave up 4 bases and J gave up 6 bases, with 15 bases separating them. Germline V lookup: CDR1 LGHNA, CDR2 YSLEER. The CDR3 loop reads CASSLMGSMDEKLFF. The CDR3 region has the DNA TGCGCCAGCAGCCTAATGGGCAGCATGGATGAAAAACTGTTTTTT.

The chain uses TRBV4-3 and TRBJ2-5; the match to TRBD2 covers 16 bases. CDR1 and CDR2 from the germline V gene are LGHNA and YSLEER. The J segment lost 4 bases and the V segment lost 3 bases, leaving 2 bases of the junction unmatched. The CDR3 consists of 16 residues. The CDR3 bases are TGCGCCAGCAGCCAGGGACTAGCGGGGGGGATAGAGACCCAGTACTTC. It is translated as CASSQGLAGGIETQYF.

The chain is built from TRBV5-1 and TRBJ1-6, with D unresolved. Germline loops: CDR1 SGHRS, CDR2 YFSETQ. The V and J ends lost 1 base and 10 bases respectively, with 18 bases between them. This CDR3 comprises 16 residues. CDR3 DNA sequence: TGCGCCAGCAGCTTGAGTCCCGACCCCCGGGAGTCACCCCTCCACTTT. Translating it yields CASSLSPDPRESPLHF.

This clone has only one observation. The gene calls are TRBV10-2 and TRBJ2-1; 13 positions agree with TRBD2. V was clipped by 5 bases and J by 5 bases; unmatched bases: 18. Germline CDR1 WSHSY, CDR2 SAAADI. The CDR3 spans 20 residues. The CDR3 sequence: CASSKKPGTSGAKTNNEQFF. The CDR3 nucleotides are TGCGCCAGCAGTAAAAAGCCGGGGACTAGCGGGGCCAAAACCAACAATGAGCAGTTCTTC.

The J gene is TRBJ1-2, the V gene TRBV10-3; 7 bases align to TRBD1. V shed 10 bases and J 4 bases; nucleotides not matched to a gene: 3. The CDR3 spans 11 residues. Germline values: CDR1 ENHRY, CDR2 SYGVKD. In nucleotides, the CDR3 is TGTGCCACCTGGGACAGCTATGGCTACACCTTC. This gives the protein CATWDSYGYTF.

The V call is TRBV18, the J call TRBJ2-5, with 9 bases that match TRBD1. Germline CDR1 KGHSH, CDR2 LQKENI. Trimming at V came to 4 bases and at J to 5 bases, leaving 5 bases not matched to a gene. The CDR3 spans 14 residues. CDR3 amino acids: CASSQDRGTETQYF. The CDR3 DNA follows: TGTGCCAGCTCACAGGACAGGGGAACGGAGACCCAGTACTTC. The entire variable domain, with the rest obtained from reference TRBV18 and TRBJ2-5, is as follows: NAGVMQNPRHLVRRRGQEARLRCSPMKGHSHVYWYRQLPEEGLKFMVYLQKENIIDESGMPKERFSAEFPKEGPSILRIQQVVRGDSAAYFCASSQDRGTETQYFGPGTRLLVL.

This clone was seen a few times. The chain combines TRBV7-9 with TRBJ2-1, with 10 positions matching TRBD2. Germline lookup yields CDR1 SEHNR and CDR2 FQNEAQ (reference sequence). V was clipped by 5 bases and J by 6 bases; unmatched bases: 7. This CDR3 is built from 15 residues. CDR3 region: CASSQTGTSANEQFF. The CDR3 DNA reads TGTGCCAGCAGCCAAACCGGGACTAGCGCCAATGAGCAGTTCTTC.

Written as DNA, the CDR3 is TGCGCCAGCAGCTCGACTAGCGGGGGGGCCAATGAGCAGTTCTTC. Protein sequence: CASSSTSGGANEQFF. This chain connects TRBV5-1 to TRBJ2-1; TRBD2 matches 14 bases. Germline CDR1 and CDR2: SGHRS and YFSETQ. V shed 3 bases and J 6 bases; nucleotides not matched to a gene: 2. The CDR3 is made up of 15 amino acids.

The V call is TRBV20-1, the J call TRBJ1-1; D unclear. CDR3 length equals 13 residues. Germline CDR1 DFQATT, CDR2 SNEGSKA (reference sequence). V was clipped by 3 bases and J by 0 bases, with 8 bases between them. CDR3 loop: CSASTEMNTEAFF. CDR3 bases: TGCAGTGCTAGTACAGAAATGAACACTGAAGCTTTCTTT.

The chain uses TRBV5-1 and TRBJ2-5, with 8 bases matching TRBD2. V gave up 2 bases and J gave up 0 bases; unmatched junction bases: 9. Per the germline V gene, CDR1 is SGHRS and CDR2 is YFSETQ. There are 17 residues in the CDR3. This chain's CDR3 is CASSFRASGSYQETQYF. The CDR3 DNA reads TGCGCCAGCAGCTTTCGAGCTAGCGGGTCGTACCAAGAGACCCAGTACTTC.

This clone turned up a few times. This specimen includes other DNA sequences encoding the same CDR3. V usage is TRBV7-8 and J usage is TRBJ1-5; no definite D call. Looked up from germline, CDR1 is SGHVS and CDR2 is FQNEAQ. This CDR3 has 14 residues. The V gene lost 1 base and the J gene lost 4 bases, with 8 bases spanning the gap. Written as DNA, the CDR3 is TGTGCCAGCAGCTTAGGGGCCAGAAATCAGCCCCAGCATTTT. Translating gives CASSLGARNQPQHF.